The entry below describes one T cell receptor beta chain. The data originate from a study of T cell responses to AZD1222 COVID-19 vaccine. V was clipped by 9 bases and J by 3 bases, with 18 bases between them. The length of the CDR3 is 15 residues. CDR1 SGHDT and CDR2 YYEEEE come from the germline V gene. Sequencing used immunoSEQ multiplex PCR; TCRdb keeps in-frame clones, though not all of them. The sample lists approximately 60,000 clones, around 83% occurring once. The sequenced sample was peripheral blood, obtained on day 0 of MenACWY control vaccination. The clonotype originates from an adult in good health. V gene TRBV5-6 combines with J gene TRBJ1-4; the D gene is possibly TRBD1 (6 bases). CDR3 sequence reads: CATKGQKSSNEKLFF. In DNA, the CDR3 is TGTGCCACTAAGGGACAAAAATCTTCTAATGAAAAACTGTTTTTT.